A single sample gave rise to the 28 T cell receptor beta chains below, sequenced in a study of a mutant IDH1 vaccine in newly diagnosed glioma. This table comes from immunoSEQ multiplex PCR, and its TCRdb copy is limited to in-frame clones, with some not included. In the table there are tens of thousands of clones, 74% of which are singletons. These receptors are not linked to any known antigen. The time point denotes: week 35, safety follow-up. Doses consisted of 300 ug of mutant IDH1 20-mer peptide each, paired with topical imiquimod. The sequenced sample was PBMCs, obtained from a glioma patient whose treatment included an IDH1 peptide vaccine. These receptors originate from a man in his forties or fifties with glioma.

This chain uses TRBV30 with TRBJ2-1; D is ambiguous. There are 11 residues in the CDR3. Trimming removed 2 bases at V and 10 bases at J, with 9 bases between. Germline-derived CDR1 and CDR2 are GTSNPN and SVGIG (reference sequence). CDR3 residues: CAWSPATEQFF. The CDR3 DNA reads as TGTGCCTGGAGTCCGGCTACCGAGCAGTTCTTC.

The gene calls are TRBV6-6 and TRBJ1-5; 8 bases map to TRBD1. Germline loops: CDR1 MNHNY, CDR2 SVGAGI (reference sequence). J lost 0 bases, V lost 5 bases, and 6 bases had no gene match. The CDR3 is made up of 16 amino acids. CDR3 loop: CASSGQDRGSNQPQHF. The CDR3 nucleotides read TGTGCCAGCAGTGGCCAAGACAGGGGTAGCAATCAGCCCCAGCATTTT.

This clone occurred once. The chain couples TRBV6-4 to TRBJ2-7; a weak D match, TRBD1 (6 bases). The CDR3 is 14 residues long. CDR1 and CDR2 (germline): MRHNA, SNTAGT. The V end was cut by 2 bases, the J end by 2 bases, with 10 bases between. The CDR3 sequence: CASSDGTGTYEQYF. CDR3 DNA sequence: TGTGCCAGCAGTGACGGCACAGGGACCTACGAGCAGTACTTC.

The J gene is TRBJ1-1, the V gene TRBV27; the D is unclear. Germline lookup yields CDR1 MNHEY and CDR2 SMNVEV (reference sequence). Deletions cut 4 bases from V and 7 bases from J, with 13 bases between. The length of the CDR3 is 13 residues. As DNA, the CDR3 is TGTGCCAGCAGTTCATTCACAAGCGATGAAGCTTTCTTT. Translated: CASSSFTSDEAFF.

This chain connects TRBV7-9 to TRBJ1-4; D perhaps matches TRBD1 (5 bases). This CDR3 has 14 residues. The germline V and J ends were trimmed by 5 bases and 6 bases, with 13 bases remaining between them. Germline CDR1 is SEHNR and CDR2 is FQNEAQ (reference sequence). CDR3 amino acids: CASSEREGYEKLFF. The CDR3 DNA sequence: TGTGCCAGCAGCGAGAGGGAGGGGTATGAAAAACTGTTTTTT.

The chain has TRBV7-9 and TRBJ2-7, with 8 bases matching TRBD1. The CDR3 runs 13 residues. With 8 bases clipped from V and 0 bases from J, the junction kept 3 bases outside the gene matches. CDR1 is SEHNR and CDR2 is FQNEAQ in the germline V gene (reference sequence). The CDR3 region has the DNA TGTGCCAGCGCGGGACAGGACTCCTACGAGCAGTACTTC. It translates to CASAGQDSYEQYF.

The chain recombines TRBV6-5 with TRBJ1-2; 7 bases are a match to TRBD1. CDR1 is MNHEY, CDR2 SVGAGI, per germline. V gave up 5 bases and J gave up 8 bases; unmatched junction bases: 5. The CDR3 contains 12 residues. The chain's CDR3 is CASSTGDQGYTF. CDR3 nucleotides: TGTGCCAGCAGTACAGGGGATCAAGGCTACACCTTC.

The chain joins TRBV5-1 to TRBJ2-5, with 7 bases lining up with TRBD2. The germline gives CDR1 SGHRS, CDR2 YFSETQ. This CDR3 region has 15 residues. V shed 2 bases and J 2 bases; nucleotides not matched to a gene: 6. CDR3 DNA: TGCGCCAGCAGCTTTCGGGGGGAAACACAAGAGACCCAGTACTTC. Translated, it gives CASSFRGETQETQYF.

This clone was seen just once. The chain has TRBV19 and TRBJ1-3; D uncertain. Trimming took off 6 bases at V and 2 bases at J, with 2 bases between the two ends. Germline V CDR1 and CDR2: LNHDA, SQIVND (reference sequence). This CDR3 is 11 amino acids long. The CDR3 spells CASRAGNTIYF. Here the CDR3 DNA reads TGTGCCAGTAGGGCTGGAAACACCATATATTTT.

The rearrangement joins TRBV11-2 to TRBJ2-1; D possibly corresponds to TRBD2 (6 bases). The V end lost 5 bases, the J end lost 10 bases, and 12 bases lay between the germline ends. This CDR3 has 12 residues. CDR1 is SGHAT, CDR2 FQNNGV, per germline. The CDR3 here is CASSRGEVEQFF. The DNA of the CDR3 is TGTGCCAGCAGCAGAGGGGAGGTAGAGCAGTTCTTC.

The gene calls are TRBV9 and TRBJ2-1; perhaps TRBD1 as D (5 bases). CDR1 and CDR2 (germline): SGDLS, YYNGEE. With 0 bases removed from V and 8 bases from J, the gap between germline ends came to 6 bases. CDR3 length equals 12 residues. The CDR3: CASSVAGYEQFF. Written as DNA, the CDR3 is TGTGCCAGCAGCGTAGCAGGGTATGAGCAGTTCTTC.

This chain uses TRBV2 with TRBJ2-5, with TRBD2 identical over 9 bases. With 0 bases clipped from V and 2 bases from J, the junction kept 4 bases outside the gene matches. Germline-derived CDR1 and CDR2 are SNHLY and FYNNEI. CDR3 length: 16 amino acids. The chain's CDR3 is CASSEARGGRQETQYF. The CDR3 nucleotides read TGTGCCAGCAGTGAAGCGCGGGGGGGCAGACAAGAGACCCAGTACTTC.

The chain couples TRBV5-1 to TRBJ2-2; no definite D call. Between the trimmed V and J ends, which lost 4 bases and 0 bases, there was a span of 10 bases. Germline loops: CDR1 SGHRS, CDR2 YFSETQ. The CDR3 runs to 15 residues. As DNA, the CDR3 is TGCGCCAGCAGCACGTCGACAACGAACACCGGGGAGCTGTTTTTT. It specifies CASSTSTTNTGELFF. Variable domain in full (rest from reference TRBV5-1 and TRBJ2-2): KAGVTQTPRYLIKTRGQQVTLSCSPISGHRSVSWYQQTPGQGLQFLFEYFSETQRNKGNFPGRFSGRQFSNSRSEMNVSTLELGDSALYLCASSTSTTNTGELFFGEGSRLTVL.

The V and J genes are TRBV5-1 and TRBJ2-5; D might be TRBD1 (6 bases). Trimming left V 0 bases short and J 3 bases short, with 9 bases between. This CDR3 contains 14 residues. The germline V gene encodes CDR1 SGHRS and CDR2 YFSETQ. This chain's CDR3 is CASSLGGQEETQYF. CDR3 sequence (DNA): TGCGCCAGCAGCTTGGGGGGGCAAGAAGAGACCCAGTACTTC.

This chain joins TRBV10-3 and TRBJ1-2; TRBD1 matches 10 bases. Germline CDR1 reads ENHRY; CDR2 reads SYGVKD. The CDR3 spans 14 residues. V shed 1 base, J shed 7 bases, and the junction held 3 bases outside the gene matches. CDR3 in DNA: TGTGCCATCAGTGAGTGGGACAGGGGTACTGGCTACACCTTC. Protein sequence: CAISEWDRGTGYTF.

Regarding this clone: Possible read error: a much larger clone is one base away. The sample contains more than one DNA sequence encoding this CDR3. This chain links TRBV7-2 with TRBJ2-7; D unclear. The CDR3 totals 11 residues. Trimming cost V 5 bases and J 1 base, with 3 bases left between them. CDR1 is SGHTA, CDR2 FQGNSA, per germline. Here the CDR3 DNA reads TGTGCCAGCAGCCCTTCCTACGAGCAGTACTTC. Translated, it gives CASSPSYEQYF.

The CDR3 spells CASSLSAIRGSGTEAFF. CDR3 nucleotides: TGTGCCAGCAGTTTATCGGCAATCAGGGGGTCGGGAACTGAAGCTTTCTTT. The rearrangement links TRBV27 to TRBJ1-1; the match to TRBD1 covers 7 bases. The CDR3 length is 17 residues. The trim removed 0 bases at V and 5 bases at J, leaving 12 bases unmatched. From germline, CDR1 is MNHEY and CDR2 SMNVEV (reference sequence).

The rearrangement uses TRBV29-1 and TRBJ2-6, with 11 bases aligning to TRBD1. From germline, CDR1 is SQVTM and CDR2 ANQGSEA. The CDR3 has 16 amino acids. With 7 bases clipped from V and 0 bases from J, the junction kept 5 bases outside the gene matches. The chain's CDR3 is CSAQGQGGSGANVLTF. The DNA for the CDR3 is TGCAGCGCCCAGGGACAGGGGGGCTCTGGGGCCAACGTCCTGACTTTC.

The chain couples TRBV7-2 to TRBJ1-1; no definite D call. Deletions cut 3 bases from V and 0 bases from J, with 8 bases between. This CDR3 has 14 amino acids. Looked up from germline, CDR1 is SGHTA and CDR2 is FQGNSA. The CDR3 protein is CASSLGFMNTEAFF. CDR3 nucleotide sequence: TGTGCCAGCAGCTTGGGTTTTATGAACACTGAAGCTTTCTTT.

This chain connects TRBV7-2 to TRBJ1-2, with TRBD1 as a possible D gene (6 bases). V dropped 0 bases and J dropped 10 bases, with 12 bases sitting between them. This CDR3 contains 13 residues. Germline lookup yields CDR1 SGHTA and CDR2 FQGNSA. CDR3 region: CASSLAETGSYTF. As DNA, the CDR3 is TGTGCCAGCAGCTTAGCAGAGACAGGATCCTACACCTTC.

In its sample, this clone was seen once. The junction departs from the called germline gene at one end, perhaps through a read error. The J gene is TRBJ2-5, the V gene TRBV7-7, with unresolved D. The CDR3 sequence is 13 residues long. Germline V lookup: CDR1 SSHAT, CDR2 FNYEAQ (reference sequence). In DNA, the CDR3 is TGTGCTAGCAGCACCCGTGTTATGGAGACCCAGTACTTC. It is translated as CASSTRVMETQYF.

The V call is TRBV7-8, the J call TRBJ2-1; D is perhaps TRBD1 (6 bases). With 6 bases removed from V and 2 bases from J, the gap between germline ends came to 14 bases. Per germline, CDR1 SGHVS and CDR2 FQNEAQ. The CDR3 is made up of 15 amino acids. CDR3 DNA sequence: TGTGCCAGCAGATCACGACAGGATCCCTACAATGAGCAGTTCTTC. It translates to CASRSRQDPYNEQFF.

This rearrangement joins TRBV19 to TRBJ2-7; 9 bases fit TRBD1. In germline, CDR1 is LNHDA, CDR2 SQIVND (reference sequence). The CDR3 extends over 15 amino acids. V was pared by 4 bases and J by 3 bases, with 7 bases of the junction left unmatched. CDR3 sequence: CASSRKVDRGYEQYF. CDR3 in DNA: TGTGCCAGTAGTAGGAAGGTGGACAGGGGCTACGAGCAGTACTTC.

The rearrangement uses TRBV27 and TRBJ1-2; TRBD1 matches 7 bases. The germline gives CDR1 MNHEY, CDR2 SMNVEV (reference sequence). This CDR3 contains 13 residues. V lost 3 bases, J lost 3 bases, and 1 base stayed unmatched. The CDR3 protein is CASSFDRDYGYTF. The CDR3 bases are TGTGCCAGCAGTTTCGACAGGGACTATGGCTACACCTTC.

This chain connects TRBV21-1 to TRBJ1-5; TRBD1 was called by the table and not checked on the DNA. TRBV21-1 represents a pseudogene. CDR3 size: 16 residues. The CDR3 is CASSNRQGQGKQPQHF. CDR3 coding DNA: TGTGCCAGCAGCAACCGCCAGGGACAGGGTAAACAGCCCCAGCATTTT.

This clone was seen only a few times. The CDR3 loop is CASSFVRGSGELFF. The CDR3, as DNA: TGTGCCAGCAGTTTCGTCAGGGGCTCCGGGGAGCTGTTTTTT. This chain uses TRBV27 with TRBJ2-2, with TRBD1 as a possible D gene (6 bases). CDR3 size: 14 residues. CDR1 and CDR2 from the germline V gene are MNHEY and SMNVEV (reference sequence). The germline V and J ends were trimmed by 3 bases and 6 bases, with 11 bases remaining between them.

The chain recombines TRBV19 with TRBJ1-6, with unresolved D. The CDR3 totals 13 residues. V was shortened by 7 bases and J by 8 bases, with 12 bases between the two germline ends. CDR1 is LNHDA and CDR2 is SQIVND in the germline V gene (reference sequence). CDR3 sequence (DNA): TGTGCCAGTAACCCCGGAAGGGATTCACCCCTCCACTTT. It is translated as CASNPGRDSPLHF.

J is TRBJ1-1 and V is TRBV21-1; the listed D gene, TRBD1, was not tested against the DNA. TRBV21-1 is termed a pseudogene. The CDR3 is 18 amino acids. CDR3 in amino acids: CASSKGIGTGELGTEAFF. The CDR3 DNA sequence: TGTGCCAGCAGCAAAGGAATAGGGACAGGGGAATTAGGTACTGAAGCTTTCTTT.